This is a list of T cell receptor beta chains from one sample in a study of CD8 T cells in ankylosing spondylitis. MiXCR, run by TCRdb on the 5' RACE reads, gives a single entry per CDR3 protein. The sample yields some 250,000 distinct CDR3 sequences, less than 10% seen once. Sequenced sample: blood, either unsorted or a sorted T cell fraction (not recorded which). The receptors were sampled from a male donor with ankylosing spondylitis or in good health (not recorded which). The CDR3 runs from the conserved cysteine through the conserved F or W. A D gene is named only where the DNA matches it firmly. Clone size is given for some rows only: seen once, a few or many times, or a class if the clone is expanded.

J	size	D	V	CDR3	DNA
TRBJ1-5	.	.	TRBV27	CASSLSLLGFQPQHF	TGTGCCAGCAGTTTATCCCTCTTAGGCTTTCAGCCCCAGCATTTT
TRBJ1-4	.	.	TRBV30	CAWSHGGVSNEKLFF	TGTGCCTGGAGTCACGGCGGGGTATCTAATGAAAAACTGTTTTTT
TRBJ2-7	.	TRBD2	TRBV12-3/TRBV12-4	CASRDSGRASYEQYF	TGTGCCAGCAGAGATAGCGGGAGGGCCTCCTACGAGCAGTACTTC
TRBJ1-6	.	TRBD1	TRBV6-1	CASSLGQGSSPLHF	TGTGCCAGCAGCCTGGGACAGGGAAGCTCACCCCTCCACTTT
TRBJ2-3	many	.	TRBV7-3	CASSSLGGRDTQYF	TGTGCCAGCAGCTCCTTGGGAGGCCGAGATACGCAGTATTTT
TRBJ1-6	.	.	TRBV7-8	CASSLAVGGDNSPLHF	TGTGCCAGCAGCCTTGCCGTTGGGGGGGATAATTCACCCCTCCACTTT
TRBJ2-1	many	.	TRBV11-2	CASSLDVLANEQFF	TGTGCCAGCAGCTTAGATGTACTAGCCAATGAGCAGTTCTTC
TRBJ2-3	.	.	TRBV10-3	CAISDHLTTDSTDTQYF	TGTGCCATCAGTGACCACCTGACAACAGATAGCACAGATACGCAGTATTTT
TRBJ1-6	many	.	TRBV5-1	CASSLVGTSSVYNSPLHF	TGCGCCAGCAGCTTGGTAGGGACCTCGAGCGTCTATAATTCACCCCTCCACTTT
TRBJ1-1	.	TRBD1	TRBV19	CASSPRTGAFF	TGTGCCAGTAGCCCGCGGACAGGGGCTTTCTTT
TRBJ2-7	many	.	TRBV7-2	CASSPTNYEQYF	TGTGCCAGCAGCCCGACCAATTACGAGCAGTACTTC
TRBJ2-3	.	.	TRBV27	CASSFAQPTGDTQYF	TGTGCCAGCAGTTTTGCTCAGCCAACCGGAGATACGCAGTATTTT
TRBJ2-7	few	.	TRBV7-2	CASSLGLGSTYEQYF	TGTGCCAGCAGCTTAGGCTTGGGTTCGACCTACGAGCAGTACTTC
TRBJ2-4	many	TRBD1	TRBV20-1	CSADYQGARNIQYF	TGCAGTGCTGACTACCAGGGGGCGAGAAACATTCAGTACTTC
TRBJ2-1	.	.	TRBV7-2	CASSLAPGRERFF	TGTGCCAGCAGCTTAGCCCCAGGACGGGAGCGGTTCTTC
TRBJ2-2	.	TRBD1	TRBV5-1	CASSSRDRLINTGELFF	TGCGCCAGCAGCTCCCGGGACAGGTTAATAAACACCGGGGAGCTGTTTTTT
TRBJ2-3	many	.	TRBV5-1	CASSPVGSSSTDTQYF	TGCGCCAGCAGCCCGGTGGGCTCCTCCAGCACAGATACGCAGTATTTT
TRBJ2-3	many	.	TRBV9	CASSVGTAYYTDTQYF	TGTGCCAGCAGCGTCGGCACCGCATACTACACAGATACGCAGTATTTT
TRBJ1-3	many	TRBD1	TRBV27	CASSSTGGPGNTIYF	TGTGCCAGCAGTTCTACAGGGGGCCCTGGAAACACCATATATTTT
TRBJ1-3	many	TRBD1	TRBV12-3/TRBV12-4	CASRLQGASGNTIYF	TGTGCCAGCAGATTACAGGGGGCTTCTGGAAACACCATATATTTT
TRBJ2-2	many	.	TRBV7-9	CASSFSQRYTGELFF	TGTGCCAGCAGCTTTTCCCAGCGGTACACCGGGGAGCTGTTTTTT
TRBJ2-1	many	TRBD1	TRBV6-5	CASSYGTGGNNEQFF	TGTGCCAGCAGTTACGGGACAGGGGGAAACAATGAGCAGTTCTTC
TRBJ2-1	many	.	TRBV12-3/TRBV12-4	CASSLVQGPYNEQFF	TGTGCCAGCAGTTTAGTCCAGGGACCCTACAATGAGCAGTTCTTC
TRBJ2-1	.	TRBD2	TRBV14	CASSQVTLELAGDSGGDDEQFF	TGTGCCAGCAGCCAAGTCACCCTGGAACTAGCGGGAGATTCTGGAGGGGACGATGAGCAGTTCTTC
TRBJ2-7	many	.	TRBV29-1	CSVVPRDNEQYF	TGCAGCGTTGTACCCAGGGACAACGAGCAGTACTTC
TRBJ2-6	many	.	TRBV9	CASSFPTDGNSGANVLTF	TGTGCCAGCAGCTTCCCGACAGACGGTAACTCTGGGGCCAACGTCCTGACTTTC